A selection of T cell receptor beta chains follows, all from one sample in a study of vaccination effects on CD4 cells after COVID-19. The protocol was immunoSEQ multiplex PCR, while the TCRdb copy is restricted to in-frame clones and leaves out a portion. The repertoire holds tens of thousands of clones, with nearly 75% as singletons. These receptors have no known antigen. The source was CD4+ T cells from PBMCs cultured without peptide, collected after COVID-19 vaccination. The receptors stem from a human donor who received a COVID-19 vaccine. The CDR3 runs from the conserved cysteine through the conserved F or W. Fields, in order: CDR3 length, clone size, J gene, D gene, V gene, CDR3 DNA, CDR3 protein. The D gene is left open where the match is weak. Expanded clones get a size class; other rows say once, few or many, or leave the size out.

len: 14
abundance: NA
j_gene: TRBJ2-4
d_gene: NA
v_gene: TRBV18
CDR3nt: TGTGCCAGCTCAGTTGACAGAGCCAAAAACATTCAGTACTTC
CDR3aa: CASSVDRAKNIQYF

len: 15
abundance: NA
j_gene: TRBJ1-6
d_gene: NA
v_gene: TRBV7-6
CDR3nt: TGTGCCAGCAGCCCCCGGGGAGAGGGAACGACACCCCTCCACTTT
CDR3aa: CASSPRGEGTTPLHF

len: 13
abundance: NA
j_gene: TRBJ1-5
d_gene: NA
v_gene: TRBV28
CDR3nt: TGTGCCAGCAGTTTTCAGCGTAATCAGCCCCAGCATTTT
CDR3aa: CASSFQRNQPQHF

len: 15
abundance: NA
j_gene: TRBJ2-5
d_gene: NA
v_gene: TRBV7-2
CDR3nt: TGTGCCAGCAGACCCGAGGGGCGGAGTAGGGAGACCCAGTACTTC
CDR3aa: CASRPEGRSRETQYF

len: 16
abundance: NA
j_gene: TRBJ1-1
d_gene: NA
v_gene: TRBV6-1
CDR3nt: TGTGCCAGCAGTGAAGCGGGGGACTCCCGGGGCACTGAAGCTTTCTTT
CDR3aa: CASSEAGDSRGTEAFF

len: 16
abundance: NA
j_gene: TRBJ2-5
d_gene: TRBD2
v_gene: TRBV6-1
CDR3nt: TGTGCCAGCAGTGTCTCCTTAGCGGGGGGCTGGGAGACCCAGTACTTC
CDR3aa: CASSVSLAGGWETQYF

len: 12
abundance: NA
j_gene: TRBJ2-1
d_gene: NA
v_gene: TRBV29-1
CDR3nt: TGCAGCGTTGAAGATCCAGGAAATGAGCAGTTCTTC
CDR3aa: CSVEDPGNEQFF

len: 19
abundance: NA
j_gene: TRBJ1-5
d_gene: NA
v_gene: TRBV19
CDR3nt: TGTGCCAGTAGTATAGACATGGTGCTGGGGGGCCATAGCAATCAGCCCCAGCATTTT
CDR3aa: CASSIDMVLGGHSNQPQHF

len: 15
abundance: NA
j_gene: TRBJ1-6
d_gene: NA
v_gene: TRBV27
CDR3nt: TGTGCCAGCCGGGTACTCTCCCCACCTAATTCACCCCTCCACTTT
CDR3aa: CASRVLSPPNSPLHF

len: 18
abundance: NA
j_gene: TRBJ2-5
d_gene: TRBD2
v_gene: TRBV9
CDR3nt: TGTGCCAGCAGCGGGAACCCGGGACTACAACCGATCCAAGAGACCCAGTACTTC
CDR3aa: CASSGNPGLQPIQETQYF

len: 14
abundance: NA
j_gene: TRBJ2-5
d_gene: NA
v_gene: TRBV5-1
CDR3nt: TGCGCCAGCAGCTTGCGAGGGTTCCAAGAGACCCAGTACTTC
CDR3aa: CASSLRGFQETQYF

len: 15
abundance: NA
j_gene: TRBJ2-6
d_gene: NA
v_gene: TRBV6-2/TRBV6-3
CDR3nt: TGTGCCAGCAGTTTGATTGGGGTAGGGGCCAACGTCCTGACTTTC
CDR3aa: CASSLIGVGANVLTF

len: 18
abundance: NA
j_gene: TRBJ2-1
d_gene: TRBD2
v_gene: TRBV4-1
CDR3nt: TGCGCCAGCAGCTCGAACAGGGGGACTAGCGGGGGGGCCGATGAGCAGTTCTTC
CDR3aa: CASSSNRGTSGGADEQFF

len: 14
abundance: NA
j_gene: TRBJ2-3
d_gene: NA
v_gene: TRBV7-2
CDR3nt: TGTGCCAGCAGCTTTAGGAGTGTTGGAGATACGCAGTATTTT
CDR3aa: CASSFRSVGDTQYF

len: 16
abundance: NA
j_gene: TRBJ2-2
d_gene: NA
v_gene: TRBV27
CDR3nt: TGTGCCAGCAGTTTATGGGGGGGGACAAACACCGGGGAGCTGTTTTTT
CDR3aa: CASSLWGGTNTGELFF

len: 13
abundance: NA
j_gene: TRBJ1-5
d_gene: NA
v_gene: TRBV2
CDR3nt: TGTGCCAGCAGAGGACTCTACCGTGAGCCCCAGCATTTT
CDR3aa: CASRGLYREPQHF

len: 15
abundance: NA
j_gene: TRBJ1-6
d_gene: NA
v_gene: TRBV5-1
CDR3nt: TGCGCCAGCAGTCTCTCTGGAAAAAATAATTCACCCCTCCACTTT
CDR3aa: CASSLSGKNNSPLHF

len: 17
abundance: NA
j_gene: TRBJ1-4
d_gene: TRBD1
v_gene: TRBV7-6
CDR3nt: TGTGCCAGCAGCCCAGACAGGGGGCAGAGGACTAATGAAAAACTGTTTTTT
CDR3aa: CASSPDRGQRTNEKLFF

len: 11
abundance: once
j_gene: TRBJ2-3
d_gene: NA
v_gene: TRBV7-9
CDR3nt: TGTGCCAGCAGCTATTCAGATACGCAGTATTTT
CDR3aa: CASSYSDTQYF

len: 17
abundance: few
j_gene: TRBJ1-5
d_gene: NA
v_gene: TRBV11-3
CDR3nt: TGTGCCAGCAGCCAGAACCGGGACATTTATAGCAATCAGCCCCAGCATTTT
CDR3aa: CASSQNRDIYSNQPQHF

len: 14
abundance: few
j_gene: TRBJ1-5
d_gene: NA
v_gene: TRBV7-9
CDR3nt: TGTGCCAGCAGCTTAGGTAACCTCAATCAGCCCCAGCATTTT
CDR3aa: CASSLGNLNQPQHF

len: 16
abundance: few
j_gene: TRBJ2-2
d_gene: NA
v_gene: TRBV6-5
CDR3nt: TGTGCCAGCAGTTTCGGCGACAGGAGGAACACCGGGGAGCTGTTTTTT
CDR3aa: CASSFGDRRNTGELFF

len: 17
abundance: few
j_gene: TRBJ2-6
d_gene: NA
v_gene: TRBV7-3
CDR3nt: TGTGCCAGCAGCTTCGGTGGGCTTAACTCTGGGGCCAACGTCCTGACTTTC
CDR3aa: CASSFGGLNSGANVLTF

len: 13
abundance: NA
j_gene: TRBJ1-5
d_gene: NA
v_gene: TRBV7-2
CDR3nt: TGTGCCAGCAGCTTACAAGGAACTCAGCCCCAGCATTTT
CDR3aa: CASSLQGTQPQHF

len: 12
abundance: NA
j_gene: TRBJ1-2
d_gene: NA
v_gene: TRBV3-1/TRBV3-2
CDR3nt: TGTGCCAGCAGCAACCCCAAGAGGGGCTACACCTTC
CDR3aa: CASSNPKRGYTF

len: 14
abundance: NA
j_gene: TRBJ1-4
d_gene: NA
v_gene: TRBV9
CDR3nt: TGTGCCAGCAGCGTGGGACGGGACGAGGAAAAACTGTTTTTT
CDR3aa: CASSVGRDEEKLFF

len: 14
abundance: once
j_gene: TRBJ1-6
d_gene: NA
v_gene: TRBV18
CDR3nt: TGTGCCAGCTCACCACTTGATAATAATTCACCCCTCCACTTT
CDR3aa: CASSPLDNNSPLHF

len: 11
abundance: NA
j_gene: TRBJ2-5
d_gene: NA
v_gene: TRBV28
CDR3nt: TGTGCCAGCAGCTTACAAGAGACCCAGTACTTC
CDR3aa: CASSLQETQYF

len: 12
abundance: NA
j_gene: TRBJ1-2
d_gene: TRBD1
v_gene: TRBV28
CDR3nt: TGTGCCAGCCATGACAGGGTGGGTGGCTACACCTTC
CDR3aa: CASHDRVGGYTF

len: 12
abundance: NA
j_gene: TRBJ2-1
d_gene: NA
v_gene: TRBV28
CDR3nt: TGTGCCAGCAGTGAATCGGCTAGGCAGCAGTTCTTC
CDR3aa: CASSESARQQFF

len: 16
abundance: NA
j_gene: TRBJ2-3
d_gene: TRBD1
v_gene: TRBV9
CDR3nt: TGTGCCAGCAGCGTAGGCAGGGGGCAAGGTGCAGATACGCAGTATTTT
CDR3aa: CASSVGRGQGADTQYF

len: 15
abundance: NA
j_gene: TRBJ2-1
d_gene: TRBD2
v_gene: TRBV7-9
CDR3nt: TGTGCCAGCAGCCGGACTAGCGGTTACTACAATGAGCAGTTCTTC
CDR3aa: CASSRTSGYYNEQFF

len: 13
abundance: NA
j_gene: TRBJ2-5
d_gene: TRBD1
v_gene: TRBV28
CDR3nt: TGTGCCAGCAGTCCTACAGGGGGGAAGACCCAGTACTTC
CDR3aa: CASSPTGGKTQYF

len: 14
abundance: NA
j_gene: TRBJ1-4
d_gene: NA
v_gene: TRBV7-2
CDR3nt: TGTGCCAGCAGCTTAGCAGGGCCTCTTGAAAAACTGTTTTTT
CDR3aa: CASSLAGPLEKLFF

len: 16
abundance: NA
j_gene: TRBJ2-1
d_gene: NA
v_gene: TRBV14
CDR3nt: TGTGCCAGCAGCCCTACAGGGTCTTTGTGGTCCAATGAGCAGTTCTTC
CDR3aa: CASSPTGSLWSNEQFF

len: 14
abundance: many
j_gene: TRBJ1-5
d_gene: TRBD1
v_gene: TRBV28
CDR3nt: TGTGCCACCCGACAGGGGGCCGGCAATCAGCCCCAGCATTTT
CDR3aa: CATRQGAGNQPQHF

len: 14
abundance: few
j_gene: TRBJ1-2
d_gene: NA
v_gene: TRBV4-1
CDR3nt: TGCGCCAGCAGCCAAGAGACAGGATACTATGGCTACACCTTC
CDR3aa: CASSQETGYYGYTF

len: 18
abundance: NA
j_gene: TRBJ2-1
d_gene: TRBD2
v_gene: TRBV11-2
CDR3nt: TGTGCCAGCAGCCTGGGACTAGCGGATGGAGCCTCCTACAATGAGCAGTTCTTC
CDR3aa: CASSLGLADGASYNEQFF

len: 14
abundance: NA
j_gene: TRBJ2-1
d_gene: TRBD1
v_gene: TRBV10-2
CDR3nt: TGCGCCAGCAGCCCGGGACAGGGGAGGAATGAGCAGTTCTTC
CDR3aa: CASSPGQGRNEQFF

len: 15
abundance: NA
j_gene: TRBJ1-3
d_gene: NA
v_gene: TRBV6-6
CDR3nt: TGTGCCAGCAGTTACTACTCTCTTTTCGGGAACACCATATATTTT
CDR3aa: CASSYYSLFGNTIYF

len: 16
abundance: NA
j_gene: TRBJ1-4
d_gene: NA
v_gene: TRBV3-1/TRBV3-2
CDR3nt: TGTGCCAGCAGCCCACGCCTGGCAGGGAATAATGAAAAACTGTTTTTT
CDR3aa: CASSPRLAGNNEKLFF

len: 11
abundance: NA
j_gene: TRBJ2-3
d_gene: NA
v_gene: TRBV11-2
CDR3nt: TGTGCCAGCAGCTTCACAGATACGCAGTATTTT
CDR3aa: CASSFTDTQYF

len: 15
abundance: NA
j_gene: TRBJ2-1
d_gene: NA
v_gene: TRBV5-1
CDR3nt: TGCGCCAGCAGCTTGTTACTTATCTCCTACAATGAGCAGTTCTTC
CDR3aa: CASSLLLISYNEQFF

len: 14
abundance: NA
j_gene: TRBJ1-2
d_gene: NA
v_gene: TRBV5-1
CDR3nt: TGCGCCAGCAGCTACCTGACCAAAGACTATGGCTACACCTTC
CDR3aa: CASSYLTKDYGYTF

len: 16
abundance: NA
j_gene: TRBJ2-1
d_gene: NA
v_gene: TRBV6-5
CDR3nt: TGTGCCAGCAGTTACTCGTATAATACAGGGAACAATGAGCAGTTCTTC
CDR3aa: CASSYSYNTGNNEQFF

len: 15
abundance: NA
j_gene: TRBJ2-5
d_gene: TRBD2
v_gene: TRBV6-6
CDR3nt: TGTGCCAGCACCACGATTGCGGGGGGAGGAAAGACCCAGTACTTC
CDR3aa: CASTTIAGGGKTQYF

len: 17
abundance: NA
j_gene: TRBJ2-5
d_gene: TRBD1
v_gene: TRBV5-1
CDR3nt: TGCGCCAGTAGAGAGACGTACAGGGGGCGCGAGCAAGAGACCCAGTACTTC
CDR3aa: CASRETYRGREQETQYF

len: 15
abundance: once
j_gene: TRBJ2-3
d_gene: TRBD2
v_gene: TRBV6-4
CDR3nt: TGTGCCAGCAGTGAAATAGCGGGGGGCACAGATACGCAGTATTTT
CDR3aa: CASSEIAGGTDTQYF

len: 12
abundance: NA
j_gene: TRBJ2-5
d_gene: NA
v_gene: TRBV19
CDR3nt: TGTGCCAGTATCGCCCCGGGGGAGACCCAGTACTTC
CDR3aa: CASIAPGETQYF

len: 16
abundance: NA
j_gene: TRBJ1-1
d_gene: NA
v_gene: TRBV29-1
CDR3nt: TGCAGCGTTGAAGATCTAGGTGGGATTTGGAACACTGAAGCTTTCTTT
CDR3aa: CSVEDLGGIWNTEAFF

len: 13
abundance: few
j_gene: TRBJ2-2
d_gene: TRBD1
v_gene: TRBV2
CDR3nt: TGTGCCAGCCGGGACAGAGATACCGGGGAGCTGTTTTTT
CDR3aa: CASRDRDTGELFF

len: 14
abundance: NA
j_gene: TRBJ1-4
d_gene: TRBD1
v_gene: TRBV2
CDR3nt: TGTGCCAGCAGCGACAGGGGTTCTAATGAAAAACTGTTTTTT
CDR3aa: CASSDRGSNEKLFF

len: 16
abundance: NA
j_gene: TRBJ1-2
d_gene: TRBD1
v_gene: TRBV9
CDR3nt: TGTGCCAGCAGCGTAACTCCCGGGCAGGGGGCTACTGGCTACACCTTC
CDR3aa: CASSVTPGQGATGYTF

len: 17
abundance: NA
j_gene: TRBJ2-2
d_gene: TRBD2
v_gene: TRBV7-3
CDR3nt: TGTGCCAGCAGCTCTCGACTAGCGGGGGCCGACACCGGGGAGCTGTTTTTT
CDR3aa: CASSSRLAGADTGELFF

len: 15
abundance: NA
j_gene: TRBJ1-5
d_gene: NA
v_gene: TRBV19
CDR3nt: TGTGCCAGCCTAAGACAGGACCATAGCAATCAGCCCCAGCATTTT
CDR3aa: CASLRQDHSNQPQHF

len: 13
abundance: NA
j_gene: TRBJ1-1
d_gene: TRBD1
v_gene: TRBV10-2
CDR3nt: TGCGCCAGCATGGGACAGGGGGCAGGTGGAGCTTTCTTT
CDR3aa: CASMGQGAGGAFF